The 24 T cell receptor beta chains below were found in one sample sequenced in a study of control samples from healthy donors and cancer patients. Produced via immunoSEQ multiplex PCR; TCRdb's table is partial and in-frame only. This sample has approximately 90,000 clones; approximately 80% occur once, and the top ten carry around a fifth. The specimen sequenced was blood. The receptor set was obtained from a man aged 25-40 years in good health.

This chain links TRBV29-1 with TRBJ1-1; perhaps TRBD1 as D (5 bases). V lost 3 bases and J lost 0, with 11 bases in between. The CDR3 has 14 residues. CDR1 and CDR2 (germline): SQVTM, ANQGSEA. CDR3: CSVEDMTMNTEAFF. Here the CDR3 DNA reads TGCAGCGTTGAGGACATGACTATGAACACTGAAGCTTTCTTT.

The rearrangement joins TRBV5-5 to TRBJ2-7, with D tentatively TRBD1 or TRBD2 (5 bases each). From germline, CDR1 is SGHKS and CDR2 YYEKEE (reference sequence). Trimming took 3 bases from V and 5 from J, leaving 12 bases between them. There are 13 residues in the CDR3. CDR3 loop: CASSSGLSHEQYF. The CDR3 DNA reads TGTGCCAGCAGCTCGGGGCTAAGTCACGAGCAGTACTTC.

The V and J genes are TRBV5-4 and TRBJ1-2; no reliable D call. CDR1 and CDR2 (germline): SGHNT, YYREEE (reference sequence). The length of the CDR3 is 13 residues. The ends were cut back, 3 bases at V and 2 bases at J, with 8 bases in the middle. As DNA, the CDR3 is TGTGCCAGCAGCTCAATTTTCAACTATGGCTACACCTTC. The encoded protein is CASSSIFNYGYTF.

The J gene is TRBJ2-3, the V gene TRBV28; weak D call: TRBD1 (5 bases). The CDR3 contains 15 residues. CDR1 is MDHEN, CDR2 SYDVKM, per germline. The V end lost 3 bases, the J end lost 4 bases, and 14 bases lay between the germline ends. The CDR3 spells CASSFPDNPPDTQYF. CDR3 bases: TGTGCCAGCAGTTTCCCGGACAATCCCCCAGATACGCAGTATTTT.

CDR3 coding DNA: TGTGCCAGCAGCCAAGGTTCCGAGGGAGGAGAGACCCAGTACTTC. Residues: CASSQGSEGGETQYF. This chain joins TRBV4-2 and TRBJ2-5; TRBD2 might be the D (6 bases). CDR1 LGHNA and CDR2 YNFKEQ come from the germline V gene. Trimming shortened V by 1 base and J by 4 bases, and 13 bases separated the two germline ends. The length of the CDR3 is 15 residues.

This clone was seen only a few times. The chain has TRBV6-2 or TRBV6-3 and TRBJ2-1, with 14 bases that match TRBD2. The length of the CDR3 is 13 residues. Losses at the gene ends were 5 bases for V and 15 bases for J; bases not matched to a gene: 6. Germline V lookup: CDR1 MNHEY, CDR2 SVGEGT. CDR3 residues: CASSETSGGVRFF. In DNA form, the CDR3 reads TGTGCCAGCAGTGAGACTAGCGGGGGGGTTCGGTTCTTC.

This sequence joins TRBV7-2 and TRBJ2-7, with 7 bases fitting TRBD2. The CDR3 has 12 residues. Germline CDR1 SGHTA, CDR2 FQGNSA. The V gene end was trimmed by 3 bases and the J gene end by 7 bases; junction bases not matched to a gene: 3. The CDR3 DNA reads as TGTGCCAGCAGCTTCTACGGGGGGGAGCAGTACTTC. Its translation is CASSFYGGEQYF.

The chain is built from TRBV11-2 and TRBJ2-6; D may be TRBD1 (6 bases). V gave up 1 base and J gave up 1 base, with 11 bases separating them. CDR1 and CDR2 from the germline V gene are SGHAT and FQNNGV. The CDR3 covers 17 residues. The chain's CDR3 is CASSLGSTGSGANVLTF. DNA of the CDR3: TGTGCCAGCAGCTTAGGCTCAACAGGGTCTGGGGCCAACGTCCTGACTTTC.

This clone was seen a few times. The chain recombines TRBV7-9 with TRBJ1-4; D not resolved. Germline-derived CDR1 and CDR2 are SEHNR and FQNEAQ (reference sequence). V lost 2 bases and J 5 bases, leaving 15 bases between the germline ends. The CDR3 runs to 16 residues. CDR3 DNA: TGTGCCAGCAGCTTACTAGGTGGGCTCCCGAATGAAAAACTGTTTTTT. The encoded protein is CASSLLGGLPNEKLFF.

CDR3 sequence: CASSPWSLDTEAFF. CDR3 DNA sequence: TGTGCCAGCAGCCCGTGGAGCTTGGACACTGAAGCTTTCTTT. The chain carries TRBV11-2 and TRBJ1-1; D is uncertain. CDR1 SGHAT and CDR2 FQNNGV come from the germline V gene. Trimming cost V 5 bases and J 3 bases, with 13 bases left between them. CDR3 length: 14 residues.

The chain has TRBV5-6 and TRBJ2-6; D is undetermined. The CDR3 consists of 16 residues. CDR1 is SGHDT and CDR2 is YYEEEE in the germline V gene. Trimming stripped 2 bases from V and 0 bases from J, with 9 bases between. The CDR3 is CASSFMRSSGANVLTF. In DNA form, the CDR3 reads TGTGCCAGCAGCTTTATGAGGAGCTCTGGGGCCAACGTCCTGACTTTC.

The chain couples TRBV5-4 to TRBJ1-2; D unclear. The CDR3 is 13 residues long. The V end lost 5 bases, the J end lost 8 bases, and 16 bases lay between the germline ends. Per the germline V gene, CDR1 is SGHNT and CDR2 is YYREEE (reference sequence). CDR3 coding DNA: TGTGCCAGCAGTCCATGGTCGACACGGGGCTACACCTTC. This gives the protein CASSPWSTRGYTF.

The chain has TRBV7-8 and TRBJ2-1, with TRBD2 identical over 11 bases. V trimming: 6 bases; J trimming: 2 bases; junction bases outside the gene matches: 3. This CDR3 spans 15 amino acids. Germline CDR1 SGHVS, CDR2 FQNEAQ. The CDR3 DNA is TGTGCCAGCAGACTACTAGCGGGGGCCTACAATGAGCAGTTCTTC. It is translated as CASRLLAGAYNEQFF. Full variable domain (missing parts from reference TRBV7-8 and TRBJ2-1): GAGVSQSPRYKVAKRGQDVALRCDPISGHVSLFWYQQALGQGPEFLTYFQNEAQLDKSGLPSDRFFAERPEGSVSTLKIQRTQQEDSAVYLCASRLLAGAYNEQFFGPGTRLTVL.

The rearrangement uses TRBV21-1 and TRBJ1-4. TRBV21-1 is described as a pseudogene. The CDR3 consists of 17 residues. CDR3 region: CASSKGEGQTQNEKLFF. The CDR3 DNA reads TGTGCCAGCAGCAAAGGGGAGGGACAGACACAAAATGAAAAACTGTTTTTT.

The chain uses TRBV19 and TRBJ2-3; D might be TRBD1 or TRBD2, each matching 6 bases. Trimming cost V 1 base and J 5 bases, with 10 bases left between them. Germline V gene lookup returns CDR1 LNHDA and CDR2 SQIVND (reference sequence). This CDR3 is 14 amino acids long. The CDR3 DNA reads TGTGCCAGTAGTATAGCGGGGGCCGGAGATACGCAGTATTTT. This sequence encodes CASSIAGAGDTQYF.

V and J are TRBV7-3 and TRBJ2-1; D perhaps matches TRBD2 (5 bases). CDR1 is SGHTA, CDR2 FQGTGA, per germline. The V gene lost 2 bases and the J gene lost 5 bases, with 13 bases spanning the gap. The CDR3 has 15 residues. Written as DNA, the CDR3 is TGTGCCAGCAGCTTAGTCGGGGAGTCGCACAATGAGCAGTTCTTC. It is translated as CASSLVGESHNEQFF.

The chain is built from TRBV5-4 and TRBJ1-6; perhaps TRBD1 as D (6 bases). Trimming removed 6 bases from V and 6 bases from J, with 19 bases in between. Germline CDR1 and CDR2: SGHNT and YYREEE (reference sequence). There are 16 residues in the CDR3. The CDR3 region has the DNA TGTGCCAGCACCTATCTCAGGGGAGTCGGTAATTCACCCCTCCACTTT. Its translation is CASTYLRGVGNSPLHF.

The rearrangement uses TRBV9 and TRBJ2-1; 11 bases line up with TRBD2. V trimming: 3 bases; J trimming: 3 bases; junction bases outside the gene matches: 11. Germline V lookup: CDR1 SGDLS, CDR2 YYNGEE. This CDR3 is built from 18 residues. CDR3 in amino acids: CASSGGFPLAGGYNEQFF. In nucleotides, the CDR3 is TGTGCCAGCAGCGGGGGGTTCCCCCTAGCGGGGGGCTACAATGAGCAGTTCTTC.

The chain uses TRBV6-5 and TRBJ1-2, with a tentative D call TRBD1 (5 bases). The CDR3 runs to 12 residues. Trimming shortened V by 6 bases and J by 9 bases, and 14 bases separated the two germline ends. Germline CDR1 MNHEY, CDR2 SVGAGI. The CDR3 region is CASSRGPNRYTF. DNA of the CDR3: TGTGCCAGCAGCCGGGGCCCTAATCGCTACACCTTC.

In this sample, this clone turned up a few times. This rearrangement joins TRBV5-1 to TRBJ2-7; D is perhaps TRBD1 or TRBD2 (6 bases each). The length of the CDR3 is 13 residues. Germline lookup yields CDR1 SGHRS and CDR2 YFSETQ. The V end was cut by 2 bases, the J end by 3 bases, with 9 bases between. CDR3 nucleotides: TGCGCCAGCAGCTTAGGGGGGCACTACGAGCAGTACTTC. It specifies CASSLGGHYEQYF.

The chain employs TRBV5-4 and TRBJ2-3, with TRBD2 identical over 10 bases. With 1 base clipped from V and 5 bases from J, the junction kept 13 bases outside the gene matches. This CDR3 spans 18 amino acids. Germline V gene sequence: CDR1 SGHNT, CDR2 YYREEE (reference sequence). The CDR3 region is CASSLRSSGGVIIDTQYF. Written as DNA, the CDR3 is TGTGCCAGCAGCTTGCGGTCTAGCGGGGGAGTAATAATAGATACGCAGTATTTT. Variable domain in full (rest from reference TRBV5-4 and TRBJ2-3): ETGVTQSPTHLIKTRGQQVTLRCSSQSGHNTVSWYQQALGQGPQFIFQYYREEENGRGNFPPRFSGLQFPNYSSELNVNALELDDSALYLCASSLRSSGGVIIDTQYFGPGTRLTVL.

The gene calls are TRBV27 and TRBJ2-2; tentatively, D is TRBD1 or TRBD2 (6 bases each). The germline V gene has CDR1 MNHEY and CDR2 SMNVEV (reference sequence). This CDR3 has 13 amino acids. The V and J ends lost 6 bases and 6 bases respectively, with 11 bases between them. The DNA for the CDR3 is TGTGCCAGCAGCCACGGGGGCTCCGGGGAGCTGTTTTTT. Its translation is CASSHGGSGELFF.

The chain links TRBV19 to TRBJ1-5; no definite D call. Trimming took 10 bases from V and 0 from J, leaving 16 bases between them. Per germline, CDR1 LNHDA and CDR2 SQIVND (reference sequence). This CDR3 has 15 residues. The CDR3 here is CATTPGLSSNQPQHF. The CDR3 nucleotides are TGTGCCACTACGCCAGGCCTGTCTAGCAATCAGCCCCAGCATTTT.

V usage is TRBV7-8 and J usage is TRBJ1-4; D perhaps matches TRBD1 (6 bases). CDR1 and CDR2 (germline): SGHVS, FQNEAQ. Trimming took 4 bases from V and 3 from J, leaving 15 bases between them. CDR3 size: 16 residues. CDR3 region: CASSSYLTGSNEKLFF. The CDR3 region has the DNA TGTGCCAGCAGCTCGTACCTGACAGGCTCTAATGAAAAACTGTTTTTT.